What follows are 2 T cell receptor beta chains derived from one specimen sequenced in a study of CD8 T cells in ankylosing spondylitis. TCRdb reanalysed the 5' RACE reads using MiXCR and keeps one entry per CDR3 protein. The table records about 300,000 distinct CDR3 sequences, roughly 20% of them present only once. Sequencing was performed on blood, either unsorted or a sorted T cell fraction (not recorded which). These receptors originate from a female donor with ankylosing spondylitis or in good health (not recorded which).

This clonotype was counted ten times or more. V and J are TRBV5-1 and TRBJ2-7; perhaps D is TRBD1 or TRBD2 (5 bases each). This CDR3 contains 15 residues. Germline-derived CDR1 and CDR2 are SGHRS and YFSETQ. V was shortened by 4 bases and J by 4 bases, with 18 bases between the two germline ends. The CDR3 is CASSGGPTLSYEQYF. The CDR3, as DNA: TGCGCCAGCAGCGGGGGACCAACCCTTTCTTACGAGCAGTACTTC.

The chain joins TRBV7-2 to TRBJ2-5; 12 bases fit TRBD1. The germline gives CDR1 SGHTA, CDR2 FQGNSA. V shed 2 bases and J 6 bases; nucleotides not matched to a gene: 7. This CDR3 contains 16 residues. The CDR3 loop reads CASSLNPGQGAKTQYF. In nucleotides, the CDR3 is TGTGCCAGCAGCTTAAATCCGGGACAGGGGGCGAAGACCCAGTACTTC.